A selection of T cell receptor beta chains follows, all from one sample in a study of blood T cell repertoires in COVID-19. Clones were sequenced by immunoSEQ multiplex PCR, and TCRdb holds only the in-frame ones, with some missing. Of a few hundred thousand clones listed, approximately 78% are singletons. The sequencing input was PBMCs or T cells enriched from blood (not recorded which). These receptors all stem from a man aged 35-49 years who had recovered from COVID-19. The CDR3 runs from the conserved cysteine through the conserved F or W. Fields, in order: CDR3 protein, CDR3 DNA, D gene, J gene, clone size, V gene. The D gene is left open where the match is weak. Expanded clones get a size class; other rows say once, few or many, or leave the size out.

CASSNTGSSGNTIYF TGTGCCAGCAGTAATACAGGAAGCTCTGGAAACACCATATATTTT - TRBJ1-3 - TRBV7-9
CSVVGDYNEQFF TGCAGCGTTGTAGGGGACTACAATGAGCAGTTCTTC - TRBJ2-1 - TRBV29-1
CASSLGGQPTNEQFF TGTGCCAGCAGCTTAGGCGGACAGCCTACCAATGAGCAGTTCTTC - TRBJ2-1 - TRBV11-2
CASSKGRDRDNYGYTF TGTGCCAGCAGCAAAGGACGGGACAGGGATAACTATGGCTACACCTTC - TRBJ1-2 - TRBV21-1
CASSQGQRNQPQHF TGTGCCAGCAGCCAAGGACAGCGCAATCAGCCCCAGCATTTT - TRBJ1-5 many TRBV3-1/TRBV3-2
CAWGRLAGGPATGELFF TGTGCCTGGGGGAGACTAGCGGGAGGGCCAGCCACCGGGGAGCTGTTTTTT TRBD2 TRBJ2-2 - TRBV30
CASRHRGSTEAFF TGTGCCAGCAGACACAGGGGGAGCACTGAAGCTTTCTTT TRBD1 TRBJ1-1 - TRBV12-3/TRBV12-4
CASSEASFEAFF TGTGCCAGCAGTGAAGCATCTTTTGAAGCTTTCTTT - TRBJ1-1 once TRBV6-1
CASSVGGLPYNEQFF TGTGCCAGCAGCGTAGGGGGACTTCCCTACAATGAGCAGTTCTTC - TRBJ2-1 - TRBV9
CASSSRPTGADTDTQYF TGTGCCAGCAGCTCTCGACCGACAGGGGCGGACACAGATACGCAGTATTTT TRBD1 TRBJ2-3 once TRBV5-4
CASTQGHAYEQYF TGTGCCAGCACCCAGGGCCACGCCTACGAGCAGTACTTC - TRBJ2-7 - TRBV11-2
CASSPIRGRNTEAFF TGTGCCAGCAGTCCAATCAGGGGAAGGAACACTGAAGCTTTCTTT - TRBJ1-1 - TRBV6-6
CASSPTGSLSADTQYF TGTGCCAGCAGCCCTACCGGGTCCCTATCAGCAGATACGCAGTATTTT - TRBJ2-3 - TRBV9
CSASSTGPLHF TGCAGTGCTAGTTCGACTGGTCCCCTCCACTTT - TRBJ1-6 few TRBV20-1
CAMWCGTGRECNQPQHF TGTGCCATGTGGTGCGGGACAGGGAGGGAATGCAATCAGCCCCAGCATTTT TRBD1 TRBJ1-5 - TRBV10-3
CASSPGREASNQPQHF TGCGCCAGCAGCCCGGGACGGGAGGCTAGCAATCAGCCCCAGCATTTT - TRBJ1-5 - TRBV5-1
CASSPGLGDQPQHF TGCGCCAGCAGCCCGGGACTGGGGGACCAGCCCCAGCATTTT - TRBJ1-5 - TRBV5-1
CASSGGGGDYYNEQFF TGTGCCAGCAGCGGCGGAGGGGGGGACTATTACAATGAGCAGTTCTTC - TRBJ2-1 - TRBV9
CASSLYGQGSYEQYF TGCGCCAGCAGCTTATACGGACAGGGTAGCTACGAGCAGTACTTC TRBD1 TRBJ2-7 - TRBV5-1
CASSPTGPRSYNEQFF TGTGCCAGCTCACCTACAGGGCCGCGGTCCTACAATGAGCAGTTCTTC - TRBJ2-1 - TRBV18
CASSGILAGDRYEQYF TGTGCCAGCAGTGGGATCCTAGCGGGGGACCGCTACGAGCAGTACTTC TRBD2 TRBJ2-7 - TRBV6-2/TRBV6-3
CATSRERAVNQPQHF TGTGCCACCAGCAGAGAGAGGGCGGTCAATCAGCCCCAGCATTTT - TRBJ1-5 - TRBV15
CASSVGTGYGYTF TGCGCCAGCAGCGTCGGTACAGGGTATGGCTACACCTTC - TRBJ1-2 - TRBV5-1
CASSVDRENIQYF TGTGCCAGCAGCGTAGACAGGGAGAACATTCAGTACTTC - TRBJ2-4 - TRBV9
CASSPGLAQTGELFF TGTGCCAGCAGCCCGGGACTAGCGCAAACCGGGGAGCTGTTTTTT TRBD2 TRBJ2-2 few TRBV3-1/TRBV3-2
CASSPAGTSGHTRNTGELFF TGTGCCAGCAGCCCCGCCGGGACTAGCGGTCACACTAGGAACACCGGGGAGCTGTTTTTT TRBD2 TRBJ2-2 once TRBV3-1/TRBV3-2
CASSLDRVNIQYF TGTGCCAGCAGCTTGGACAGGGTAAACATTCAGTACTTC - TRBJ2-4 - TRBV5-6
CASRRGQFF TGTGCCAGTAGACGGGGGCAGTTCTTC - TRBJ2-1 - TRBV19
CASKNWAGAVGNEQFF TGTGCCAGCAAGAACTGGGCGGGGGCCGTGGGCAATGAGCAGTTCTTC - TRBJ2-1 - TRBV7-9
CASQTGVDNEQFF TGTGCCAGTCAAACCGGGGTGGACAATGAGCAGTTCTTC - TRBJ2-1 - TRBV2
CSVGVGAGTFF - - TRBJ2-1 - TRBV29-1
CATHPERANYGYTF TGCGCCACCCACCCAGAGAGGGCAAACTATGGCTACACCTTC - TRBJ1-2 - TRBV4-1
CAWSRGGEENIQYF TGTGCCTGGAGCCGGGGGGGGGAGGAAAACATTCAGTACTTC TRBD2 TRBJ2-4 - TRBV30
CASSLGGTSTDTQYF TGCGCCAGCAGCCTCGGGGGGACTAGCACAGATACGCAGTATTTT TRBD2 TRBJ2-3 - TRBV5-1
CATSDAGLAGGREAQYF TGTGCCACCAGTGACGCAGGACTAGCGGGGGGGCGAGAGGCGCAGTATTTT TRBD2 TRBJ2-3 few TRBV24-1
CSVGGRPGNEQFF TGCAGCGTAGGAGGGCGACCAGGCAATGAGCAGTTCTTC - TRBJ2-1 - TRBV29-1
CASSLVGGGAADTEAFF TGTGCCAGCAGCTTAGTAGGTGGGGGGGCGGCGGACACTGAAGCTTTCTTT - TRBJ1-1 - TRBV7-9
CASRGGGRVSEQFF TGTGCCAGCAGAGGGGGGGGTCGGGTAAGTGAGCAGTTCTTC - TRBJ2-1 once TRBV27
CASSKGVMERGLNYGYTF TGTGCCAGCAGCAAAGGGGTGATGGAAAGGGGACTTAACTATGGCTACACCTTC - TRBJ1-2 - TRBV21-1
CASSLYSYEQYF TGTGCCAGCAGCCTGTATTCCTACGAGCAGTACTTC - TRBJ2-7 - TRBV7-8
CASSSGGGSSETQYF TGCGCCAGCAGCTCTGGGGGAGGTTCCAGCGAGACCCAGTACTTC - TRBJ2-5 - TRBV5-1
CASSATGNPGANVLTF TGTGCCAGCAGCGCTACAGGGAACCCTGGGGCCAACGTCCTGACTTTC - TRBJ2-6 - TRBV7-3
CASSSGGQGYEQYF TGTGCCAGCAGTTCAGGGGGACAGGGCTACGAGCAGTACTTC TRBD1 TRBJ2-7 once TRBV6-9
CASSQGPTGIGGYTF TGTGCCAGCAGCCAAGGACCGACAGGGATCGGAGGCTACACCTTC TRBD1 TRBJ1-2 - TRBV3-1/TRBV3-2
CASTKGLKEWFF TGTGCCAGCACCAAGGGACTTAAGGAGTGGTTTTTT - TRBJ1-4 - TRBV2
CASRGDMNTEAFF TGCGCCAGCAGGGGAGACATGAACACTGAAGCTTTCTTT - TRBJ1-1 - TRBV5-1
CASSLAVGRGAGYTF TGCGCCAGCAGCTTGGCTGTCGGGAGGGGGGCTGGCTACACCTTC - TRBJ1-2 - TRBV5-1
CASSSPTPPSPYEQYF TGTGCCAGCAGCTCCCCGACTCCTCCTTCACCCTACGAGCAGTACTTC - TRBJ2-7 - TRBV11-2
CATSRGSAGGNEQFF TGTGCCACCAGCAGAGGGTCCGCCGGAGGCAATGAGCAGTTCTTC - TRBJ2-1 many TRBV15
CAWSGFTGTSNQPQHF TGTGCCTGGAGTGGATTTACAGGTACCAGCAATCAGCCCCAGCATTTT - TRBJ1-5 - TRBV30
CASSSPNSKNTEAFF TGTGCCAGCAGTTCCCCGAACAGCAAGAACACTGAAGCTTTCTTT - TRBJ1-1 - TRBV6-5
CASGSQNRGRGRHEQYF TGTGCCAGCGGATCGCAAAACAGGGGGCGCGGAAGGCACGAGCAGTACTTC TRBD1 TRBJ2-7 few TRBV27
CASSPGGWGYTF TGTGCCAGCAGTCCCGGGGGTTGGGGCTACACCTTC - TRBJ1-2 - TRBV12-3/TRBV12-4
CSARAHYEQYF TGCAGTGCTAGAGCACACTACGAGCAGTACTTC - TRBJ2-7 once TRBV20-1
CASSAGQVSGANVLTF TGTGCCAGCAGTGCAGGACAGGTCTCTGGGGCCAACGTCCTGACTTTC TRBD1 TRBJ2-6 - TRBV2